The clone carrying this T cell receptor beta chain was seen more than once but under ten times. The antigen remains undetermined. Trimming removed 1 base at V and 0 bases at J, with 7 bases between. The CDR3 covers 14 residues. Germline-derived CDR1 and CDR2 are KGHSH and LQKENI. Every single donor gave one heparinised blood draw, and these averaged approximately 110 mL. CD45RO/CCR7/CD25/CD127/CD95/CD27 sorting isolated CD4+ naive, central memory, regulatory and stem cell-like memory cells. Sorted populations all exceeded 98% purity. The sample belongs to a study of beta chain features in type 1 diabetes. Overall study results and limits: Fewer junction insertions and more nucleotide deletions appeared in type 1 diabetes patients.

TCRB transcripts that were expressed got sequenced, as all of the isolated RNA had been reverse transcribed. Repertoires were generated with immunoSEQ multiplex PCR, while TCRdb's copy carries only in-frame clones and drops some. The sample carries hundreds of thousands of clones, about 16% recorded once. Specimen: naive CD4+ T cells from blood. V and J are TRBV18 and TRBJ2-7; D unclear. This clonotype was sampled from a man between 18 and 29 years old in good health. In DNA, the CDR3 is TGTGCCAGCTCACCACGGGCAGGCTCCTACGAGCAGTACTTC. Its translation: CASSPRAGSYEQYF.